This TCR beta chain was identified during a study of beta chain features in type 1 diabetes. The CDR3 spans 13 residues. Between the trimmed V and J ends, which lost 0 bases and 6 bases, there was a span of 12 bases. Germline V gene lookup returns CDR1 GTSNPN and CDR2 SVGIG (reference sequence). Points from the study as a whole: Moderately but significantly shorter TCRB CDR3s were found in Type 1 diabetes patients in all four CD4+ subsets.

The collection from each donor was one heparinised blood draw averaging roughly 100 mL. The authors reverse transcribed all of the isolated RNA, so sequencing captured expressed TCRB transcripts. Data came from immunoSEQ multiplex PCR; TCRdb stores just in-frame clones and leaves some out. The sample comprises about 700,000 clones, about an eighth of which are singletons, and approximately 0.022% rests with the top ten. This clone was seen only a few times. Antigen specificity is unknown. This chain links TRBV30 with TRBJ2-7, with D hard to call. What was sequenced was naive CD4+ T cells from blood. The TCR originated in a man aged 18-30 years with type 1 diabetes. For the CDR3, the DNA is TGTGCCTGGAGTGTACAGACCCCCCTCGAGCAGTACTTC. It specifies CAWSVQTPLEQYF.